Listed here is a single T cell receptor (beta chain). Its specificity is not known. The sample originates from a study of CD8 T cells in Susac syndrome. RNA totalling roughly 0.5 to 1 ug underwent reverse transcription with random hexamers. MiXCR was run by TCRdb on the immunoSEQ multiplex PCR reads, yielding one entry per CDR3 protein. The data contain 170,000 or so distinct CDR3 sequences, roughly 94% of them singletons. Study-wide results and caveats: The study conceded that its TCR sequencing and HLA analysis involved relatively few individuals. The CD4+ T cell repertoires of Susac syndrome were found to show no clonal expansion.

Definite or probable Susac syndrome was diagnosed using recently defined diagnostic criteria. Negative isolation yielded the CD8+ and CD4+ T cells, while FACS enriched the TEMRA cells. CDR3 length: 14 residues. Germline CDR1 and CDR2: SGHAT and FQNNGV. Trimming at V came to 3 bases and at J to 2 bases, leaving 2 bases not matched to a gene. V and J are TRBV11-2 and TRBJ2-7; TRBD2 aligns across 9 bases. The TCR sequence derives from a human donor with Susac syndrome. Sequencing input: CD4+ T cells from PBMCs. CDR3 in DNA: TGTGCCAGCAGCTTCAGCGGGAGGCCCTACGAGCAGTACTTC. Protein sequence: CASSFSGRPYEQYF.